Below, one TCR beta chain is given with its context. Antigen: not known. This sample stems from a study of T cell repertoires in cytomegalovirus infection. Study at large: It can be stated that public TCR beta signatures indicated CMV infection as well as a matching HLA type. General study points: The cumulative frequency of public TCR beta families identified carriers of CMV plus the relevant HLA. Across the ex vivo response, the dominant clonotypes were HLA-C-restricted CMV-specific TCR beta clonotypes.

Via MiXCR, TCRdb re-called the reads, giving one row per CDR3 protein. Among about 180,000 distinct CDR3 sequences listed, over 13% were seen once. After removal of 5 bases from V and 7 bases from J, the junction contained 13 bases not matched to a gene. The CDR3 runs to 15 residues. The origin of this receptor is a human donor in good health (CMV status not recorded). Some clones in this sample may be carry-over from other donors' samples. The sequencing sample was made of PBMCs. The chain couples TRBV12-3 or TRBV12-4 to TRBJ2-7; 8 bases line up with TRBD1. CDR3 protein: CASSPRTGRLGEQYF. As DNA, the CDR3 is TGTGCCAGCAGTCCAAGGACAGGGAGGTTGGGGGAGCAGTACTTC.